These T cell receptor beta chains were read from a single sample in a study of PD-L1 blockade in urothelial cancer. Produced via immunoSEQ multiplex PCR; TCRdb's table is partial and in-frame only. The data hold roughly 100,000 clones, with 70% to 90% observed a single time. Here the sequenced sample was PBMCs, taken around atezolizumab (anti-PD-L1) treatment. Every receptor here comes from a man in his fifties with urothelial cancer. Both conserved end residues are part of each CDR3. A D gene is named only where the DNA matches it firmly. Clone sizes are given selectively: once, few, many, or a class where the clone is expanded.

V gene,D gene,clone size,J gene,CDR3 DNA,CDR3 protein
TRBV11-2,NA,NA,TRBJ2-1,TGTGCCAGCAGCGAGAGTCTCGCGGCCTCCTACAATGAGCAGTTCTTC,CASSESLAASYNEQFF
TRBV28,TRBD1,NA,TRBJ1-5,TGTGCCAGCAGACTTGGGGGACAGGGTCGACAGCCCCAGCATTTT,CASRLGGQGRQPQHF
TRBV28,NA,NA,TRBJ1-5,TGTGCCAGCACGACCCCAGGGAGGCGCAATCAGCCCCAGCATTTT,CASTTPGRRNQPQHF
TRBV30,NA,NA,TRBJ2-7,TGTGCCTGGAGCAGAGCGGATAGTACCTACGAGCAGTACTTC,CAWSRADSTYEQYF
TRBV29-1,NA,NA,TRBJ2-5,TGCAGCGCCTCCTGGCAGGGCGAGACCCAGTACTTC,CSASWQGETQYF
TRBV27,NA,NA,TRBJ2-1,TGTGCCAGCAGACTCGGGTTCCGCTCCTACAATGAGCAGTTCTTC,CASRLGFRSYNEQFF
TRBV2,NA,NA,TRBJ1-6,TGTGCCAGCAATTTGCGGAATAATTCACCCCTCCACTTT,CASNLRNNSPLHF
TRBV19,NA,once,TRBJ1-4,TGTGCCAGTCGCCAGGGCAGGGTTGAAAAACTGTTTTTT,CASRQGRVEKLFF
TRBV28,TRBD2,NA,TRBJ2-7,TGTGCCAGCACGAGGACTAGCGGGAGGTACGAGCAGTACTTC,CASTRTSGRYEQYF
TRBV9,TRBD1,NA,TRBJ2-3,TGTGCCAGCAGCGTAGGGGGACAGGGTGTAGCAGATACGCAGTATTTT,CASSVGGQGVADTQYF
TRBV19,TRBD1,NA,TRBJ1-2,TGTGCCAGTAGTACGGGGACAGGGGTTAACTATGGCTACACCTTC,CASSTGTGVNYGYTF
TRBV30,NA,NA,TRBJ1-2,TGTGCCTGGAGTCCCCAGTCTAACTATGGCTACACCTTC,CAWSPQSNYGYTF
TRBV27,TRBD1,NA,TRBJ1-2,TGTGCCAGCAGTGGACAGGGGTATGGCTACACCTTC,CASSGQGYGYTF
TRBV15,TRBD1,NA,TRBJ1-2,TGTGCCACCAGCCTCTCAACGGGACAGGTTTATGGCTACACCTTC,CATSLSTGQVYGYTF
TRBV5-1,TRBD2,NA,TRBJ2-7,TGCGCCAGCAGCTTGGCGCTGGCGGGAGCCTACGAGCAGTACTTC,CASSLALAGAYEQYF
TRBV28,NA,NA,TRBJ2-7,TGTGCCAGCAGGCGGGTTTACGAGCAGTACTTC,CASRRVYEQYF
TRBV5-4,TRBD2,NA,TRBJ2-1,TGTGCCAGCCTAGATCGGACTAGCGGGAGTGGTGAGCAGTTCTTC,CASLDRTSGSGEQFF
TRBV6-6,TRBD1,NA,TRBJ1-1,TGTGCCAGCAGGGACAGGGAGATCACTGAAGCTTTCTTT,CASRDREITEAFF
TRBV7-9,NA,NA,TRBJ2-1,TGTGCCAGCAGCCGCGGTGGTGAGCAGTTCTTC,CASSRGGEQFF
TRBV5-4,TRBD1,NA,TRBJ2-7,TGTGCCAGCAGCAATGGGGGACAGGGGGTCTACGAGCAGTACTTC,CASSNGGQGVYEQYF
TRBV28,TRBD2,NA,TRBJ2-1,TGTGCCAGCACCGTACCGGGACTATCACGCAATGAGCAGTTCTTC,CASTVPGLSRNEQFF
TRBV6-4,TRBD1,NA,TRBJ2-7,TGTGCCAGCATCCTCGGACAGGGACCCACCTACGAGCAGTACTTC,CASILGQGPTYEQYF
TRBV28,TRBD1,few,TRBJ1-6,TGTGCCAGCAGTTTGGCAGGGGGCTATAATTCACCCCTCCACTTT,CASSLAGGYNSPLHF
TRBV5-5,NA,medium-sized,TRBJ1-5,TGTGCCAGCAGCTGGAGGGATAGCAATCAGCCCCAGCATTTT,CASSWRDSNQPQHF
TRBV7-8,TRBD2,NA,TRBJ2-6,TGTGCCAGCAGCTCCTCCTTAAGCGGGAGGGCCAGTCCCCCTGGGGCCAACGTCCTGACTTTC,CASSSSLSGRASPPGANVLTF
TRBV9,TRBD1,NA,TRBJ2-3,TGTGCCAGCGACGGGACAGGGGGTTCAGATACGCAGTATTTT,CASDGTGGSDTQYF
TRBV4-1,TRBD1,NA,TRBJ2-5,TGCGCCAGCAGCCAAGACTTGGACAGGGGAGAGACCCAGTACTTC,CASSQDLDRGETQYF
TRBV11-2,TRBD2,once,TRBJ2-4,TGTGCCAGCAGCAGCCTGGGACTAGCGGGAGGGCCGGCCAAAAACATTCAGTACTTC,CASSSLGLAGGPAKNIQYF
TRBV9,NA,once,TRBJ1-3,TGTGCCAGCAGCGTAGCTGGGGCGGGAAACACCATATATTTT,CASSVAGAGNTIYF
TRBV18,TRBD1,NA,TRBJ1-4,TGTGCCAGCTCACCGGACAGGGCGAGGGGAGAAAAACTGTTTTTT,CASSPDRARGEKLFF
TRBV21-1,NA,NA,TRBJ2-3,TGTGCCAGCAACAACCGGACTAGCGGGAGTTCAGATACGCAGTATTTT,CASNNRTSGSSDTQYF
TRBV2,TRBD2,NA,TRBJ2-1,TGTGCCAGCAGTGAAGCCAGGGACTACGATGAGCAGTTCTTC,CASSEARDYDEQFF
TRBV28,TRBD1,NA,TRBJ1-2,TGTGCCGGCCGGGACAGTCAAAACTATGGCTACACCTTC,CAGRDSQNYGYTF
TRBV7-3,NA,NA,TRBJ2-2,TGTGCCAGCAGCCCTGCCCCCAGCGGGACAATCCCCGGGGAGCTGTTTTTT,CASSPAPSGTIPGELFF
TRBV30,NA,NA,TRBJ1-5,TGTGCCTGGAGACAGGGTCAGGGTCAGCCCCAGCATTTT,CAWRQGQGQPQHF
TRBV5-1,TRBD1,NA,TRBJ2-1,TGCGCCAGCTACCTGGACAGGGGGGTCCACAATGAGCAGTTCTTC,CASYLDRGVHNEQFF
TRBV9,TRBD2,once,TRBJ2-3,TGTGCCAGCAGCGCCCGACCGGCGGGGGGCACAGATACGCAGTATTTT,CASSARPAGGTDTQYF
TRBV4-1,TRBD1,NA,TRBJ1-4,TGCGCCAGCAGCCAAGGTGGGACAGTTGTAGAAAAACTGTTTTTT,CASSQGGTVVEKLFF
TRBV30,NA,NA,TRBJ1-2,TGTGCCTGGAGTGTAACAGGGAGACTCTATGGCTACACCTTC,CAWSVTGRLYGYTF
TRBV15,TRBD2,NA,TRBJ2-3,TGTGCCACCAGCGCATACCTGACTAGCGGGAGCACAGATACGCAGTATTTT,CATSAYLTSGSTDTQYF
TRBV11-2,NA,NA,TRBJ2-7,TGTGCCAGCAGTGTCTCCGGGACTTCCTACGAGCAGTACTTC,CASSVSGTSYEQYF
TRBV11-2,NA,NA,TRBJ2-3,TGTGCCAGCAGCTTAGATGTCCCCTCGGGCACAGATACGCAGTATTTT,CASSLDVPSGTDTQYF
TRBV5-4,TRBD2,NA,TRBJ2-5,TGTGCCAGCAGCCTGCCCCACATAGCGGGAGGGCCTCAAGAGACCCAGTACTTC,CASSLPHIAGGPQETQYF
TRBV6-6,TRBD1,NA,TRBJ1-5,TGTGCCAGCAGTACCGGGACAGGGGGTGGACAGCATTTT,CASSTGTGGGQHF
TRBV5-1,TRBD2,NA,TRBJ2-1,TGCGCCAGCAGCTTGGGACTAGCGGGAGAAGAGCAGTTCTTC,CASSLGLAGEEQFF
TRBV18,NA,NA,TRBJ1-1,TGTGCCAGCTCTCCATCGCTAGGGGACACTGAAGCTTTCTTT,CASSPSLGDTEAFF
TRBV2,NA,NA,TRBJ1-3,TGTGCCAGCAGTGAAGAGATGTCAGGGTACGGTGGAAACACCATATATTTT,CASSEEMSGYGGNTIYF
TRBV5-6,TRBD1,NA,TRBJ1-6,TGTGCCAGCAGCTTGTTCAGGGCGACAGGGGCCCATGGATCACCCCTCCACTTT,CASSLFRATGAHGSPLHF
TRBV10-2,NA,NA,TRBJ1-6,TGCGCCAGCAGTGGCGGGGGGTCCGCGTATTCACCCCTCCACTTT,CASSGGGSAYSPLHF
TRBV5-1,TRBD2,once,TRBJ2-3,TGCGCCAGCAGCTTGGTCGCGGGAGGGGCAGATACGCAGTATTTT,CASSLVAGGADTQYF
TRBV6-6,TRBD1,once,TRBJ2-5,TGTGCCAGCAGTTACCCCCCGGACAGGGTAGAGACCCAGTACTTC,CASSYPPDRVETQYF
TRBV18,NA,NA,TRBJ1-2,TGTGCCAGCTCACCGAGGACAGACGGTAGTAGCTACACCTTC,CASSPRTDGSSYTF
TRBV2,NA,few,TRBJ2-1,TGTGCCAGCAGCCTCAGGGGTAATGAGCAGTTCTTC,CASSLRGNEQFF